Detailed here is one T cell receptor beta chain. Antigen: not known. The length of the CDR3 is 14 residues. Germline CDR1 reads MNHNS; CDR2 reads SASEGT. The trim removed 6 bases at V and 9 bases at J, leaving 6 bases unmatched. The data derive from a study of OX40 agonist ivuxolimab in advanced cancers. Background on the study: The patients' treatment was ivuxolimab, an agonistic anti-OX40 (CD134) antibody. Patients treated during dose escalation were battling hepatocellular carcinoma, melanoma, renal cell or head and neck cancer. Patients were treated with intravenous ivuxolimab, dosed at 0.01 to 10 mg/kg and infused every 2 weeks.

Overall study findings and caveats: At doses 0.1 to 3.0 mg/kg, CD4+ and CD8+ clones expanded.

The repertoire was sequenced with immunoSEQ multiplex PCR; TCRdb's copy has only in-frame clones and lacks some. Of about 82,000 clones detected, around 90% appear once; the ten largest clones hold approximately 0.8%. Specimen: CD4+ or CD8+ T cells sorted from blood, collected in a trial of the OX40 agonist ivuxolimab. The V and J genes are TRBV6-1 and TRBJ1-6; 9 bases match TRBD1. The clonotype comes from an adult with an advanced solid tumor such as melanoma, head and neck, liver or kidney cancer. The CDR3 DNA reads TGTGCCAGCAGAAGACAGGGGGTTGGTTCACCCCTCCACTTT. This codes for CASRRQGVGSPLHF.